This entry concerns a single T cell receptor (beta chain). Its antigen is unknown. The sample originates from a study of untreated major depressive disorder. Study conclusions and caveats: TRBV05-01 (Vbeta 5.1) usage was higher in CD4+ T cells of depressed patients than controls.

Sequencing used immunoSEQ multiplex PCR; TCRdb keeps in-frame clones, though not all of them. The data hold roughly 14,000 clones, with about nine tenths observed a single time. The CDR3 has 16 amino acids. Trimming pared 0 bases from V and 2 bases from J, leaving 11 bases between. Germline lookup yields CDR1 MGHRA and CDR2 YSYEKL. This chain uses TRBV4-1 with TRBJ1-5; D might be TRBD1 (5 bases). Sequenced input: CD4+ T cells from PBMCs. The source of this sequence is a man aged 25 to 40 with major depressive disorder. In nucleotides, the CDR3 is TGCGCCAGCAGCCAAGATGGGGGAATTGGCAATCAGCCCCAGCATTTT. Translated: CASSQDGGIGNQPQHF.